One and the same sample provided the 9 T cell receptor beta chains below, sequenced in a study of T cells in localized non-small cell lung cancer. The table came from immunoSEQ multiplex PCR; TCRdb's copy has only in-frame clones and leaves some out. There are 20,000 to 30,000 clones in the sample; less than 90% occur only once, and 14% lies in the top ten. The sequences come from peripheral blood, collected before any cancer treatment. The receptor source for this set is a female donor over 55 with stage I lung adenocarcinoma.

This rearrangement joins TRBV6-5 to TRBJ2-7, with TRBD1 matching 9 bases. Germline loops: CDR1 MNHEY, CDR2 SVGAGI. V shed 3 bases and J 6 bases; nucleotides not matched to a gene: 6. This CDR3 region has 14 residues. CDR3 residues: CASSYVGTGSEQYF. CDR3 DNA sequence: TGTGCCAGCAGTTATGTGGGGACAGGGTCCGAGCAGTACTTC.

The rearrangement links TRBV5-1 to TRBJ1-3, with no clear D. Germline CDR1 reads SGHRS; CDR2 reads YFSETQ. The CDR3 length is 17 residues. The germline V and J ends were trimmed by 0 bases and 0 bases, with 13 bases remaining between them. CDR3 nucleotides: TGCGCCAGCAGCTTGGGTTACTCCCAGAGCTCTGGAAACACCATATATTTT. It translates to CASSLGYSQSSGNTIYF.

The rearrangement links TRBV2 to TRBJ2-1; 9 positions match TRBD2. This CDR3 has 17 residues. Germline V gene sequence: CDR1 SNHLY, CDR2 FYNNEI. V dropped 1 base and J dropped 8; count of bases not matched to a gene: 12. The CDR3 nucleotides are TGTGCCAGCAGTGAAGACTTTAGCGGGAGAGTACAATATGAGCAGTTCTTC. Protein product: CASSEDFSGRVQYEQFF.

This clone appeared once. The chain carries TRBV6-5 and TRBJ2-1; the match to TRBD2 covers 14 bases. Germline CDR1 is MNHEY and CDR2 is SVGAGI. The length of the CDR3 is 16 residues. The V segment lost 2 bases and the J segment 5 bases; nucleotides outside the gene matches: 2. The CDR3 here is CASSYQGLAGDNEQFF. CDR3 DNA: TGTGCCAGCAGTTACCAGGGACTAGCGGGGGACAATGAGCAGTTCTTC.

This sequence joins TRBV6-1 and TRBJ2-5; TRBD1 might be the D (6 bases). Per the germline V gene, CDR1 is MNHNS and CDR2 is SASEGT. This CDR3 region has 14 residues. The V gene lost 6 bases and the J gene lost 4 bases, with 15 bases spanning the gap. The DNA for the CDR3 is TGTGCCAGCAGGGAACAGGGTCAGGGAGAGACCCAGTACTTC. It is translated as CASREQGQGETQYF.

V usage is TRBV5-1 and J usage is TRBJ1-1; TRBD1 matches at 9 bases. Trimming at V came to 4 bases and at J to 0 bases, leaving 7 bases not matched to a gene. Germline values: CDR1 SGHRS, CDR2 YFSETQ. The CDR3 runs 16 residues. The CDR3 is CASSHIQGAMNTEAFF. For the CDR3, the DNA is TGCGCCAGCAGCCATATACAGGGGGCTATGAACACTGAAGCTTTCTTT.

The chain uses TRBV7-3 and TRBJ2-7; TRBD1 aligns across 11 bases. V dropped 5 bases and J dropped 7; count of bases not matched to a gene: 4. Germline V lookup: CDR1 SGHTA, CDR2 FQGTGA. The CDR3 contains 13 residues. The CDR3 here is CASSPGTGGEQYF. In DNA form, the CDR3 reads TGTGCCAGCAGCCCAGGGACAGGGGGGGAGCAGTACTTC.

The rearrangement uses TRBV9 and TRBJ1-6, with 7 bases fitting TRBD1. Germline lookup yields CDR1 SGDLS and CDR2 YYNGEE. This CDR3 comprises 15 residues. V lost 0 bases, J lost 8 bases, and 5 bases stayed unmatched. The DNA for the CDR3 is TGTGCCAGCAGCGTAGGACAGGGCAAGGATTCACCCCTCCACTTT. Encoded protein: CASSVGQGKDSPLHF.

This chain links TRBV10-2 with TRBJ2-1; 13 bases align to TRBD2. Germline V CDR1 and CDR2: WSHSY, SAAADI. Trimming removed 6 bases from V and 10 bases from J; junction bases left unmatched: 3. The CDR3 extends over 13 amino acids. The CDR3 DNA follows: TGCGCCAGCAGCGCGGGACTAGCGGGAGAGCAGTTCTTC. Its protein is CASSAGLAGEQFF.